This T cell receptor (beta chain) was observed in a study of cytomegalovirus exposure and HLA in healthy donors (dated by TCRdb to 2017 to 2019). Background for the entire study: An earlier analysis of about 530 of the donors reported 250 to 300 Gb of sequence data and 95 million to 130 million unique TCR beta sequences obtained from approximately 180 million T cells. A separate validation cohort of approximately 120 different subjects was used in addition to the roughly 640-subject first cohort. The study combined high-throughput TCR immunosequencing, statistical association of individual TCRs with disease status, and machine learning to predict cytomegalovirus infection status. Alongside the repertoire data, information on donor age, sex, ethnicity and CMV serostatus was compiled. The study aimed to test whether cataloging public T cell receptors could reveal signatures of past pathogen exposure. In a later analysis, previously published TCR beta repertoires from 550 to 750 donors were re-analyzed and high-resolution HLA genotyping was added so that TCR occurrence patterns could be studied. All discovery cohort repertoires had been generated on a single sequencing platform. Four to six DR-DQ haplotypes were handled as single units for association and clustering, since linkage in the cohort was strong. HLA typing included class I and class II loci at four-digit resolution. Among 398 genotyped donors of the cohort, an average of approximately 240,000 unique TCR beta nucleotide sequences were sequenced per donor, around 18% of them non-productive. The T cell repertoires of several hundred subjects were profiled by immunosequencing and related to cytomegalovirus serostatus. Of the 398 genotyped donors, around 81% fell in the genetic ancestry cluster associated with self-reported Caucasian donors. In the later analysis, no new phenotypic data were used to find candidate immune exposures; instead, reliance was placed on TCR beta sequences and their occurrence across donors. In an earlier analysis of 587 of the donors, high-throughput TCR beta sequencing was used to judge whether each TCR beta V gene segment behaved as functional or pseudogenic. In a later genetic analysis, genome-wide SNP genotypes for about 65% of the 666 donors were used, and that subset was treated as a discovery cohort. The number of donors typed differed by locus, with about 629-640 for A, B, C, DRB1 and DQB1, more than 500 for DQA1, 606 for DPA1, and 400 to 490 for DPB1. An early release covering more than 500 HLA-typed donors comprised 250 to 350 gigabases of sequencing data and around 80 million unique TCR sequences. Overall study results and their limits: According to a later analysis, parvovirus B19, influenza, CMV and Epstein-Barr virus appeared linked to several top co-occurrence clusters. About 17 rarely observed V segments, including chromosome 9 orphons, were excluded from the earlier analysis of several hundred of the donors because counts were too low. In a later genetic analysis, fewer N-insertions in productive TCRs were reported among donors in an Asian-associated ancestry cluster than the roughly 700-donor mean. A later genetic analysis associated a missense DCLRE1C variant with V-gene and J-gene trimming of TCR beta chains, and an independent cohort replicated the association. The authors suggested that the approach could potentially be extended to other disease states and immunological phenotypes. The classifier was reported to diagnose cytomegalovirus status with high specificity and sensitivity in both the original and validation cohorts. Because HLA typing was unavailable for some donors at each locus, only the typed subset was used in association tests. Linkage disequilibrium might explain the correlated functional status among segregating V segments, but an unknown experimental factor could not be ruled out. A group of highly shared sequence variants was considered likely to be a technical artifact of the sequencing pipeline. In the study, some 180 TCR beta chains were listed as associated with cytomegalovirus. Most TCR sequences were seen in very few donors, while some public TCRs were found in many individuals. A further reported finding was that TCR beta sequences accurately predicted the HLA-A and HLA-B alleles for most subjects in the first cohort. Assigning TCR associations to individual alleles was difficult when HLA alleles, especially DR and DQ, strongly co-occurred. The only immune exposure information available for the cohort was CMV serostatus. Most CMV-associated TCR beta chains appeared to be HLA-restricted in a later analysis, and the HLA associations seemed to be driven largely by CMV exposure. Some IMGT-functional V segments, including TRBV6-2 and TRBV6-3, could not be distinguished by the 87-base-pair reads and were therefore excluded. At a false discovery rate of 0.05, a later analysis linked 15,000 to 20,000 TCR beta sequences to specific HLA alleles. In a later analysis, TCR association rates were found to vary across HLA loci, with the most associated TCRs seen for DRB1 alleles and the fewest for HLA-C alleles. Sequencing depth was assumed to be roughly uniform across donors in the presence/absence analyses, though that assumption may not hold. This cohort had only TCR beta chains sequenced, and the lack of alpha or paired-chain data limited which features could be detected. In vitro tests confirmed that a few of the cytomegalovirus-associated TCR beta chains recognize cytomegalovirus antigens. A later analysis found that HLA-associated TCR beta chains were more clonally expanded and had lower generation probabilities than equally common non-associated chains. Broadly in line with IMGT annotations, most TCR beta V segments showed up in productive rearrangements about 90% or about 30% of the time in an earlier analysis of several hundred of the donors.

Trimming accounts for 10 bases at V and 2 bases at J, while the number of junction bases matched to no gene is 4. CDR1 and CDR2, looked up from the germline V gene (reference sequence), are LNHDA and SQIVND. Reading from cysteine to phenylalanine, the CDR3 counts 12 amino acids. Just the 36-base CDR3 DNA is kept, in frame starting at base 1. As regards this clone: This receptor's antigen is unknown. No base quality values were provided; no much bigger clone lies one nucleotide off.

The library was made by the immunoSEQ multiplex PCR assay. For the multiplex PCR, a mixture combining 60 forward primers for TCR Vbeta segments and 13 reverse primers for TCR Jbeta segments was used. A multiplex PCR assay on genomic DNA amplified the CDR3 region of rearranged TCR beta genes. On the Illumina HiSeq System, the amplified TCR beta libraries were sequenced as 87-base-pair reads. In the authors' own workflow: A later analysis tallied approximately 87 million unique TCR beta chains across the 700 or so repertoires, and around 10 million of those chains were shared by two or more donors. To remove PCR and sequencing errors, raw reads were error-corrected and collapsed into unique sequences using a nearest-neighbor algorithm that merged closely related sequences. CDR3 sequences were aligned to IMGT reference sequences to assign V, D and J gene segments. Each retained sequence needed at least a six-nucleotide match to both a V gene segment and a J gene segment. A rearrangement counted as productive if the CDR3 had no stop codons and remained in frame with V and J, and every other rearrangement counted as non-productive. Following IMGT convention, CDR3 was defined as the stretch from the second conserved V-encoded cysteine up to the conserved J-encoded phenylalanine. The earlier analysis of fewer than 750 of the donors excluded sequences that lacked an unambiguous match to a single V gene segment. In an earlier analysis of several hundred of the donors, V segments were called functional above 56.7% productive rearrangements and were called segregating when the between-donor standard deviation exceeded 5%. A statistical classification framework was built for diagnosing cytomegalovirus status from the catalog of TCR beta chain sequences. A later analysis assigned V and J genes by comparing TCR nucleotide sequences with IMGT/GENE-DB human TR gene sequences. In a later analysis, CDR3 sequences and most-parsimonious VDJ recombination scenarios were assigned using the TCRdist pipeline. In a later analysis, each TCR beta chain was defined by its CDR3 amino acid sequence together with its V-gene family, and reads lacking a unique V-gene family were excluded. To address suspected cross-contamination and a sequencing artifact, a later analysis removed several hundred highly shared, low-generation-probability nucleotide sequences. For each public chain, a later analysis derived a clonal expansion index from normalized ranks of inferred template counts within each repertoire. In a later analysis, generation probabilities were computed with a VDJ recombination model fitted to out-of-frame rearrangements, and the resulting probabilities were checked against IGoR. In a later analysis, TCR-TCR, TCR-HLA and TCR-CMV co-occurrence was scored with hypergeometric tests, and a repertoire-size bias correction was applied to TCR pairs. To estimate false discovery rates, a later analysis permuted the HLA or CMV assignments 20 times. In a later analysis, co-occurring TCRs were grouped with DBSCAN, and TCRdist sequence similarity was added when clustering was performed within HLA-allele-positive subsets. Repertoires with fewer than 30,000 or more than 120,000 public chains, plus five repertoires with anomalous nucleotide sharing, were excluded from co-occurrence clustering. TCRdb took over this immuneACCESS table, retaining in-frame rearrangements with V and J assigned. Such tables are incomplete; in checked studies, under half of the missing clones stem from an unresolved V gene, and the remainder is unexplained. Clonal size and the V and J genes are those of that table, whereas D and trimming came from the DNA. The sample contains more than 150,000 clones, 80% to 90% of them found a single time. The ten most abundant clones make up 2% to 2.5% of the sample.

The cohort consisted of more than 650 healthy bone marrow donors. Cohort members were all nominally healthy when sampled, although unrecorded immune exposures were likely present. The donor tested CMV seronegative, placing the donor among the 350 to 400 seronegative members of the cohort. A peripheral blood sample was collected from each donor, and TCR beta sequencing was performed on peripheral blood mononuclear cells. Genomic DNA was extracted from the blood cell samples with the Qiagen DNeasy Blood Extraction Kit. This clonotype originated in a woman aged 18-29 years in good health and CMV-seronegative. The rearranged chain carries TRBV19 and TRBJ2-7; 8 nucleotides in the junction match TRBD1. Sequenced material: PBMCs. Here the CDR3 is given as CATSGQAYEQYF. The DNA sequence reads TGTGCCACGTCGGGACAGGCCTACGAGCAGTACTTC.